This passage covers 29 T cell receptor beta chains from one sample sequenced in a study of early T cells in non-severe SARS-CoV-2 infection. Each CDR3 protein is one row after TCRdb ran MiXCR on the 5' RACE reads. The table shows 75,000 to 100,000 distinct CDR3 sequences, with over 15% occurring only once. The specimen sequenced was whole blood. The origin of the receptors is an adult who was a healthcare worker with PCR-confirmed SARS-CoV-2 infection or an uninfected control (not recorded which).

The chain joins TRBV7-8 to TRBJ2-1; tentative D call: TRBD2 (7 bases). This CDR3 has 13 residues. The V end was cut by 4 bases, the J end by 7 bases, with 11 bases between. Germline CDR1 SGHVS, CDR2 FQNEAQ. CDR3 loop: CASSWTAGNEQFF. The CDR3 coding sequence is TGTGCCAGCAGCTGGACAGCGGGGAATGAGCAGTTCTTC.

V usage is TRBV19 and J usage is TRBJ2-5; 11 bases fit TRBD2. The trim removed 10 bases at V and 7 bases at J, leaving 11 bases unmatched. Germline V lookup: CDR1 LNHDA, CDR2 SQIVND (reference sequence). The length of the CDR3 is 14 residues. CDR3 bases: TGTGCCACCCGTGGACTAGCGGGCGAGGGGACCCAGTACTTC. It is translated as CATRGLAGEGTQYF.

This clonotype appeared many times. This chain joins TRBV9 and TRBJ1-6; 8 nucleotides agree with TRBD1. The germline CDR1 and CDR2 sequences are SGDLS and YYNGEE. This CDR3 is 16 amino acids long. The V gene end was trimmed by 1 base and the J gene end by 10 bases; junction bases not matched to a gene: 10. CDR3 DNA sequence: TGTGCCAGCAGCGTAACCGGGACAGGCGCAGAATCACCCCTCCACTTT. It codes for CASSVTGTGAESPLHF.

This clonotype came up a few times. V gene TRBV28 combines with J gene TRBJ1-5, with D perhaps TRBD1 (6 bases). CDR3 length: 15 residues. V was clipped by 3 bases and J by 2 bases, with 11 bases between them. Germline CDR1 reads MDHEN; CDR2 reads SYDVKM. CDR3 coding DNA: TGTGCCAGCAGTTTGGCGGGGGCAGGCAATCAGCCCCAGCATTTT. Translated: CASSLAGAGNQPQHF.

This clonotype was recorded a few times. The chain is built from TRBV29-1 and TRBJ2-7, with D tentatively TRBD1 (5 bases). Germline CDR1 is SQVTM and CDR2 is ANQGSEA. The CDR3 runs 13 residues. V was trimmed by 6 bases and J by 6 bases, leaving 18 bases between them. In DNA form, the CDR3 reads TGCAGCGTCGGTCACGCAGGGTACGGCGAGCAGTACTTC. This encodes CSVGHAGYGEQYF.

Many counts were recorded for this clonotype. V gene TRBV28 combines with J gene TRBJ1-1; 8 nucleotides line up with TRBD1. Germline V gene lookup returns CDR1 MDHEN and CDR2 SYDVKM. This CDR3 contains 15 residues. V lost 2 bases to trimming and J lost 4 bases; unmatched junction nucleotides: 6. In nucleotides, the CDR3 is TGTGCCAGCAGTTTAGGCCAGGGGGCGAGCACTGAAGCTTTCTTT. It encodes CASSLGQGASTEAFF. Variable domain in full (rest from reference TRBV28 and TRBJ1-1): DVKVTQSSRYLVKRTGEKVFLECVQDMDHENMFWYRQDPGLGLRLIYFSYDVKMKEKGDIPEGYSVSREKKERFSLILESASTNQTSMYLCASSLGQGASTEAFFGQGTRLTVV.

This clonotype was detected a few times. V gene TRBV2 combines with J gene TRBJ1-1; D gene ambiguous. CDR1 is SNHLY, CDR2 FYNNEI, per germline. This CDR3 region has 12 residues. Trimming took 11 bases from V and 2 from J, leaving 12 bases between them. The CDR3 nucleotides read TGTGCCCAGCAACGTAGAAACACTGAAGCTTTCTTT. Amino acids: CAQQRRNTEAFF.

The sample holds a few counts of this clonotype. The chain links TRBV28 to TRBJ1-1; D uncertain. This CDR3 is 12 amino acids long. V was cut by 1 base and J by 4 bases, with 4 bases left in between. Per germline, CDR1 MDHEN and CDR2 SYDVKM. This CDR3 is CASSLLSTEAFF. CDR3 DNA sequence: TGTGCCAGCAGTTTATTGAGCACTGAAGCTTTCTTT.

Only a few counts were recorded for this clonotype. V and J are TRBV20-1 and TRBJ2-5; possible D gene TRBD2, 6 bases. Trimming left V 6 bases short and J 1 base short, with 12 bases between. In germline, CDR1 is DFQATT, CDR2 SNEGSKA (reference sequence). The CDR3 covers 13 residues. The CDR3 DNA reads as TGCAGTGCCACCGGGACTCTCCAAGAGACCCAGTACTTC. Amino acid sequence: CSATGTLQETQYF.

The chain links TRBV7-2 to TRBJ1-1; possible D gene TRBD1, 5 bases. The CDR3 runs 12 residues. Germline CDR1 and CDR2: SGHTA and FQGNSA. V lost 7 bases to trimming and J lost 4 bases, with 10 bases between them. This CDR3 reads CASNLDSTEAFF. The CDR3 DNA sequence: TGTGCCAGCAACCTCGACAGCACTGAAGCTTTCTTT.

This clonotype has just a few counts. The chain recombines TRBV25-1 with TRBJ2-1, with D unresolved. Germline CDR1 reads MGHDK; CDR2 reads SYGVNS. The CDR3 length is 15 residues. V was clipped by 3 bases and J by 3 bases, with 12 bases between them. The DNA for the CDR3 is TGTGCCAGCAGTGACTCCGGGCCCCACTACAATGAGCAGTTCTTC. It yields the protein CASSDSGPHYNEQFF.

CDR3 region: CASSLVGTSGRRGEQFF. The DNA for the CDR3 is TGTGCCAGCAGCTTAGTTGGGACTAGCGGGAGGCGAGGTGAGCAGTTCTTC. V is TRBV11-2 and J is TRBJ2-1, with TRBD2 matching 15 bases. The germline V gene encodes CDR1 SGHAT and CDR2 FQNNGV. With 1 base clipped from V and 9 bases from J, the junction kept 7 bases outside the gene matches. There are 17 residues in the CDR3.

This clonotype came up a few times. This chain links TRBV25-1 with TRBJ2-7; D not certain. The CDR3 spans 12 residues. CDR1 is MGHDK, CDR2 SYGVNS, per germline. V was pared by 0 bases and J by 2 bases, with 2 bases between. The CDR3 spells CASSEYAYEQYF. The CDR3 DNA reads TGTGCCAGCAGTGAATATGCCTACGAGCAGTACTTC.

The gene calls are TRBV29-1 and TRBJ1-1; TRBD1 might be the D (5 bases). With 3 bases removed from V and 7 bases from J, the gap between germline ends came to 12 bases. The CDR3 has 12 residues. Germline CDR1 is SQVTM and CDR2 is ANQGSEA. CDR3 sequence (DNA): TGCAGCGTTGATAGGAGGAGGGGTGAAGCTTTCTTT. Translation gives CSVDRRRGEAFF.

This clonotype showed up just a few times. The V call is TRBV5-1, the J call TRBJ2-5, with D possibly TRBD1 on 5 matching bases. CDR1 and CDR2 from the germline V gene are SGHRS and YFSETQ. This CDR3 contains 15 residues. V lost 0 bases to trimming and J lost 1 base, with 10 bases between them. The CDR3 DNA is TGCGCCAGCAGCTTGGAATGGGGCTTCCAAGAGACCCAGTACTTC. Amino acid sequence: CASSLEWGFQETQYF.

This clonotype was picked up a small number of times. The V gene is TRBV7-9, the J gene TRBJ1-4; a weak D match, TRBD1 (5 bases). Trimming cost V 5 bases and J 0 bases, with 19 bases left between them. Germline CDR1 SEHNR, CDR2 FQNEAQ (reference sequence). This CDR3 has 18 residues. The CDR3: CASSRRQRTPPTNEKLFF. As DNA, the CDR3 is TGTGCCAGCAGCCGTAGACAGCGGACTCCTCCAACTAATGAAAAACTGTTTTTT.

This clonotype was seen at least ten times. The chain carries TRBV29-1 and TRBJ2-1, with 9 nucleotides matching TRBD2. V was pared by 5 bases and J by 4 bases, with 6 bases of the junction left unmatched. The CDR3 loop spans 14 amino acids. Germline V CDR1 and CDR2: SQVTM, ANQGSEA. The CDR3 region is CSVTAGGLYNEQFF. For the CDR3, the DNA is TGCAGCGTTACAGCGGGAGGACTTTACAATGAGCAGTTCTTC.

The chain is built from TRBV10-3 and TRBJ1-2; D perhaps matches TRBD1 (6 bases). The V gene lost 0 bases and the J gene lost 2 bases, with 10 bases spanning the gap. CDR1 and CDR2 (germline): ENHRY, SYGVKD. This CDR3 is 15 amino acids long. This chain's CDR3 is CAISESRGGNYGYTF. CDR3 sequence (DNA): TGTGCCATCAGTGAGTCCAGGGGCGGGAACTATGGCTACACCTTC.

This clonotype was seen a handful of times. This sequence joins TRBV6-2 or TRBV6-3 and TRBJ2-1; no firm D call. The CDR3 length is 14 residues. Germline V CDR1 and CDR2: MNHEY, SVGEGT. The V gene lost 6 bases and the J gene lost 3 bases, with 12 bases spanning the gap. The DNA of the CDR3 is TGTGCCAGCAGCTCAACTCGACGCTACAATGAGCAGTTCTTC. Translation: CASSSTRRYNEQFF.

In DNA form, the CDR3 reads TGTGCCAGCAGCTACAGGGAGACAGATACGCAGTATTTT. Translated: CASSYRETDTQYF. V usage is TRBV7-9 and J usage is TRBJ2-3; a weak D match, TRBD1 (6 bases). V was pared by 4 bases and J by 3 bases, with 8 bases between. This CDR3 spans 13 amino acids. Per germline, CDR1 SEHNR and CDR2 FQNEAQ (reference sequence).

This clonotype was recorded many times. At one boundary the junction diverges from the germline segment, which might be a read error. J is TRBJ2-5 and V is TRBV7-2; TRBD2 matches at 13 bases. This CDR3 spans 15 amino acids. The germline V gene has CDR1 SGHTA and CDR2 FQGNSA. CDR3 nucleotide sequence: TGTGCCAGCACCTGGACTAGCGGGGGTCCAGAGGCCCAGTACTTC. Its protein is CASTWTSGGPEAQYF.

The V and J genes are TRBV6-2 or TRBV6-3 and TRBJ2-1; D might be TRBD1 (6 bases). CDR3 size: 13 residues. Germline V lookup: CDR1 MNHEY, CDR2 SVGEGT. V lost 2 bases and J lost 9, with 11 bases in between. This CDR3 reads CASSYDRRAEQFF. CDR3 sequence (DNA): TGTGCCAGCAGTTACGACAGGAGAGCTGAGCAGTTCTTC.

The CDR3 protein is CATIKGFGTEAFF. Written as DNA, the CDR3 is TGTGCCACAATTAAGGGGTTCGGCACTGAAGCTTTCTTT. J is TRBJ1-1 and V is TRBV2, with D tentatively TRBD1 (5 bases). V was trimmed by 10 bases and J by 4 bases, leaving 16 bases between them. Germline V CDR1 and CDR2: SNHLY, FYNNEI. The CDR3 is 13 amino acids.

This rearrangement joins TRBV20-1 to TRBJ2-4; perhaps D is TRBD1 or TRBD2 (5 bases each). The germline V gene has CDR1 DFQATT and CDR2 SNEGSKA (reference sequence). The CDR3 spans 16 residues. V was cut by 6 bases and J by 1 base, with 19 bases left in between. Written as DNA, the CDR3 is TGCAGTGCGAGGGACCGCGAGTGGTTCGCCAAAAACATTCAGTACTTC. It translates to CSARDREWFAKNIQYF.

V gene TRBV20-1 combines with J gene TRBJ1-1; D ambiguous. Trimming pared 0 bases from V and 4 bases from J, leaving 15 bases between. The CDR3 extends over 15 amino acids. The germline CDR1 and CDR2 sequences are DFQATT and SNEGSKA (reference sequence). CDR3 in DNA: TGCAGTGCTAGAGATCGAGTCTTAGGGAGCACTGAAGCTTTCTTT. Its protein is CSARDRVLGSTEAFF.

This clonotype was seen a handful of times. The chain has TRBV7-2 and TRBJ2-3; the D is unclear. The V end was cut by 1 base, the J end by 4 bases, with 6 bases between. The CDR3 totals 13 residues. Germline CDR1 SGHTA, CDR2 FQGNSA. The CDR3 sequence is CASSLVWSDTQYF. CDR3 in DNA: TGTGCCAGCAGCTTAGTGTGGTCAGATACGCAGTATTTT.

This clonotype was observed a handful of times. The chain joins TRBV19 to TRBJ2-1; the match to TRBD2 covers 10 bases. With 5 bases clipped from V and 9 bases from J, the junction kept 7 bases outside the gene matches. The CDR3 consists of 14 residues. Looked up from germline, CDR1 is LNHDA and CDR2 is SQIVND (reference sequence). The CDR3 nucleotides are TGTGCCAGTAGTGCCCTAGCGGGAGAGGGTGAGCAGTTCTTC. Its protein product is CASSALAGEGEQFF.

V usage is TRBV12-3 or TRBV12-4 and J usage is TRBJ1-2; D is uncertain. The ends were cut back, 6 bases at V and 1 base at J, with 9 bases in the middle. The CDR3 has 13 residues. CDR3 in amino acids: CASRRAVNYGYTF. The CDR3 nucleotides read TGTGCCAGCAGAAGGGCCGTTAACTATGGCTACACCTTC.

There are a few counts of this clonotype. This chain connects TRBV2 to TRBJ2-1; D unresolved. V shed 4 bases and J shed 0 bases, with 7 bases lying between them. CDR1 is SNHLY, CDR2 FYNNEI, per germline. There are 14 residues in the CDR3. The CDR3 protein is CASSADSSYNEQFF. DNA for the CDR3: TGTGCCAGCAGTGCCGATAGCTCCTACAATGAGCAGTTCTTC.